One sample yielded the 3 T cell receptor beta chains listed below, sequenced in a study of T cell responses to AZD1222 COVID-19 vaccine. Method: immunoSEQ multiplex PCR; TCRdb's copy keeps in-frame clones and lacks some. The table includes some 180,000 clones, about 93% detected once. The sequencing here drew on peripheral blood, taken 28 days after the second dose of the MenACWY control vaccine. Receptors originate from an adult who received the MenACWY meningococcal vaccine as a control.

The gene calls are TRBV3-1 (or the pseudogene TRBV3-2) and TRBJ1-1; D not certain. Germline-derived CDR1 and CDR2 are LGHDT and YNNKEL (reference sequence). The V and J ends lost 3 bases and 6 bases respectively, with 14 bases between them. The CDR3 totals 14 residues. The CDR3 reads CASSQPHSVSEAFF. In DNA, the CDR3 is TGTGCCAGCAGCCAGCCCCACAGCGTCTCTGAAGCTTTCTTT.

The rearrangement uses TRBV28 and TRBJ2-7, with D perhaps TRBD2 (6 bases). The CDR3 length is 16 residues. Germline V gene lookup returns CDR1 MDHEN and CDR2 SYDVKM. V lost 6 bases and J 2 bases, leaving 20 bases between the germline ends. For the CDR3, the DNA is TGTGCCAGCAGCGATACGGGGCTAGCGAGAGCCTACGAGCAGTACTTC. It codes for CASSDTGLARAYEQYF. Together with reference TRBV28 and TRBJ2-7, the CDR3 gives the full variable domain: DVKVTQSSRYLVKRTGEKVFLECVQDMDHENMFWYRQDPGLGLRLIYFSYDVKMKEKGDIPEGYSVSREKKERFSLILESASTNQTSMYLCASSDTGLARAYEQYFGPGTRLTVT.

The V gene is TRBV29-1, the J gene TRBJ2-3; D unresolved. This CDR3 region has 11 residues. From germline, CDR1 is SQVTM and CDR2 ANQGSEA. V was clipped by 4 bases and J by 2 bases, with 4 bases between them. This CDR3 reads CSVGATDTQYF. CDR3 DNA sequence: TGCAGCGTTGGGGCCACAGATACGCAGTATTTT.